This is a list of T cell receptor beta chains from one sample in a study of beta chain features in type 1 diabetes. TCRdb's table, derived via immunoSEQ multiplex PCR, lists solely in-frame clones and lacks some. The table lists roughly 160,000 clones, about 7.9% of them singletons. The material sequenced was central memory CD4+ T cells from blood. Source of these receptors: a man aged 18 to 30 with type 1 diabetes. Each CDR3 is given with its conserved first and last residue. Fields, in order: V gene, J gene, CDR3 protein.

TRBV6-6	TRBJ1-1	CASSPDKHTEAFF
TRBV5-1	TRBJ2-3	CASSLYAGGTDTQYF
TRBV9	TRBJ1-2	CASSRTGVGHGYTF
TRBV30	TRBJ1-5	CAWNRDRGHQSNQPQHF
TRBV5-4	TRBJ2-2	CASSLGWSGSTGELFF
TRBV5-6	TRBJ2-7	CASSRGLGYEQYF
TRBV10-3	TRBJ2-5	CATGDRGALETQYF
TRBV4-3	TRBJ2-5	CASSQELNERTQYF
TRBV7-2	TRBJ2-5	CASSLVWGGGETQYF
TRBV18	TRBJ2-7	CASSPPGGRFAEQYF
TRBV19	TRBJ2-3	CATMGRETQYF
TRBV18	TRBJ1-5	CASSRRNRVDNQPQHF
TRBV28	TRBJ1-1	CASGRNRGNTEAFF
TRBV5-4	TRBJ1-2	CASSLASGGSHTTGYTF
TRBV5-1	TRBJ2-7	CASSLGTGYEQYF
TRBV29-1	TRBJ2-7	CSARAGGNEQYF
TRBV4-3	TRBJ1-3	CASSLTDSSGNTIYF
TRBV11-2	TRBJ1-3	CASSPAPTVRSGNTIYF
TRBV1	TRBJ2-3	CTSSQAGINTQYF
TRBV2	TRBJ2-5	CASIPRTHRETQYF
TRBV7-9	TRBJ2-1	CASSLTADNEQFF
TRBV6-5	TRBJ1-2	CASSLDSYGYTF
TRBV7-2	TRBJ2-4	CASSLAGGSGGIQYF
TRBV15	TRBJ2-2	CATSRGGNTGELFF
TRBV4-3	TRBJ1-2	CASSPQLRGGYGYTF
TRBV5-4	TRBJ2-3	CASSYGQGSTDTQYF
TRBV9	TRBJ2-3	CASSVAGGLTDTQYF
TRBV6-6	TRBJ1-4	CASSLPRQGLFF